This T cell receptor (delta chain) was sequenced in a study of γδ T cells in repeated Plasmodium falciparum infection. Study context: Over about 640 days, donors received four mosquito-bite P. falciparum NF54 infections.

The CDR3 extends over 18 amino acids. V gave up 1 base and J gave up 0 bases, with 20 bases separating them. CDR1 and CDR2 from the germline V gene are GEAIGNYY and EKD. TCRdb used CATT to re-call clones from the multiplex PCR reads. The sample lists about 48,000 delta-chain clones; 1.6% were seen once. Of note for this clone: A read error likely explains this, since a far larger clone differs by one base. Distinct nucleotide sequences in the sample also encode this CDR3.

Vgamma9/Vdelta2+ and Vdelta2-negative gammadelta T cells were flow-sorted from PBMC for bulk sequencing. This sequence joins TRDV2 and TRDJ1, with D possibly being TRDD1 (6 bases). Germline matching of the DNA provided the J gene here, since TCRdb leaves it blank. This receptor was obtained from a pool of human donors (malaria-infected and uninfected, not separated). The sequenced sample consisted of gamma-delta T cells from blood. CDR3 residues: CACDTKYYQPMYTDKLIF. The CDR3 bases are TGTGCCTGTGACACGAAATACTACCAGCCGATGTACACCGATAAACTCATCTTT.